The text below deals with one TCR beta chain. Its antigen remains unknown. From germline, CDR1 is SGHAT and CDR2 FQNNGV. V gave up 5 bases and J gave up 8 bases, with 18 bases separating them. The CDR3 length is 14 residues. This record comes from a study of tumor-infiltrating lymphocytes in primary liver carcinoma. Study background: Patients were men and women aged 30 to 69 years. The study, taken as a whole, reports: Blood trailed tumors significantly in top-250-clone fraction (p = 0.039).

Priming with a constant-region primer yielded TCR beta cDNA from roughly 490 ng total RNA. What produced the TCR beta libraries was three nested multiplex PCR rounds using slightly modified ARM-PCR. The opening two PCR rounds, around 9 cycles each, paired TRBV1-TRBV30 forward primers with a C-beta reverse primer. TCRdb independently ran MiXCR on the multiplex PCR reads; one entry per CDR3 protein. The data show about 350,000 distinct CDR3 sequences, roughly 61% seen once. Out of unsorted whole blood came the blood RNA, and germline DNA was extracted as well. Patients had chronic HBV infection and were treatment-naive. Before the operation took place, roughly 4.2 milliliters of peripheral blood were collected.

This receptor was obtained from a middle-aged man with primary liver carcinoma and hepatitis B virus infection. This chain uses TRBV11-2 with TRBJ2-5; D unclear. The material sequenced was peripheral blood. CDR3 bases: TGTGCCAGCAGCCTAACGGCAGCCAAGGGAACCCAGTACTTC. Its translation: CASSLTAAKGTQYF.